The source of this T cell receptor beta chain is a study of metastatic and nonmetastatic thyroid tumors (dated by TCRdb to 2018 to 2021). For the wider study: Repertoires were compared across peripheral blood and tumor or nodule tissue samples from malignant and benign thyroid patients. Results the study describes overall, beyond this receptor: In both blood and tumor samples, TCR beta diversity was reported to be significantly higher in malignant tumors than in benign nodules.

Before undergoing thyroid surgery, none of the patients had been given any kind of treatment. Using T-cell receptor beta sequencing, the study looked back at clinical samples from patients collected from about 2011 to 2019. The library was built by means of PCR. TCRdb names Illumina HiSeq 4000 as the instrument used. High-throughput sequencing was used to profile the TCR beta-chain CDR3 region of each patient. As for the authors' bioinformatics: CDR3 differences across clinicopathological groups were used to build a classifier for discriminating distant-metastatic papillary thyroid cancer patients. The Shannon index was used to assess repertoire diversity, and the Morisita-Horn index was used to assess tumor-blood repertoire similarity. TCRdb trimmed public reads at Q25 via fastp, called clones via MiXCR and kept in-frame beta chains. V and J calls and clone size were set by TCRdb, not the authors. The sample contains about 20,000 clones, roughly 23% of them found a single time. About 64% of the sample is in the top ten clones.

From cysteine to phenylalanine, the CDR3 is 16 amino acids long. Only the CDR3 region is kept as DNA, spanning 48 bases read in frame from base 1. In the germline V gene, CDR1 corresponds to KGHSH and CDR2 to LQKENI. Compared with germline, V lacks 3 bases and J lacks 0 bases; bases without a gene match: 5. This clone was recorded only once. Its antigen is currently not known. Qualities for individual bases were not recorded, and no much larger clone is one base off. A read on its own is weak evidence. The sample taken for sequencing was blood. This sequence originates from a male donor with papillary thyroid cancer or a benign thyroid nodule (not recorded which). Some clones in this sample may be carry-over from other donors' samples. This chain is built from TRBV18 and TRBJ2-1; 7 of the junction bases match TRBD2. The CDR3 has the sequence CASSPVLAGSYNEQFF. DNA sequence: TGTGCCAGCTCACCCGTTTTAGCGGGCTCCTACAATGAGCAGTTCTTC.